Following are 9 T cell receptor beta chains from one sample sequenced in a study of T cell responses to AZD1222 COVID-19 vaccine. The protocol was immunoSEQ multiplex PCR, while the TCRdb copy is restricted to in-frame clones and leaves out a portion. This table holds approximately 200,000 clones, 93% found once. Sample: peripheral blood, taken 28 days after the second AZD1222 dose. These receptors were taken from an adult who received the AZD1222 COVID-19 vaccine.

The chain joins TRBV2 to TRBJ2-3; TRBD1 agrees at 7 bases. The germline V gene has CDR1 SNHLY and CDR2 FYNNEI. V was clipped by 7 bases and J by 1 base; unmatched bases: 8. This CDR3 has 15 amino acids. CDR3 sequence (DNA): TGTGCCAGCACGTTGGCCGGGACAGGCACAGATACGCAGTATTTT. It is translated as CASTLAGTGTDTQYF.

The V and J genes are TRBV9 and TRBJ1-3, with D possibly matching TRBD1 (5 bases). CDR3 length: 16 residues. CDR1 SGDLS and CDR2 YYNGEE come from the germline V gene. The V end was cut by 4 bases, the J end by 2 bases, with 16 bases between. CDR3: CASSPLLGVTGNTIYF. As DNA, the CDR3 is TGTGCCAGCAGCCCCCTTCTAGGGGTGACTGGAAACACCATATATTTT.

The chain couples TRBV6-2 or TRBV6-3 to TRBJ2-3; 7 positions match TRBD1. With V trimmed by 1 base and J by 3 bases, 13 bases remained unmatched. CDR1 and CDR2 from the germline V gene are MNHEY and SVGEGT. This CDR3 has 18 amino acids. CDR3 residues: CASSYLGGSTGRTDTQYF. Here the CDR3 DNA reads TGTGCCAGCAGTTACTTAGGGGGCTCGACAGGGCGGACAGATACGCAGTATTTT.

The chain has TRBV6-4 and TRBJ1-2; D perhaps matches TRBD1 (6 bases). The CDR3 consists of 16 residues. The germline gives CDR1 MRHNA, CDR2 SNTAGT. With 0 bases removed from V and 4 bases from J, the gap between germline ends came to 15 bases. The CDR3 region is CASSDSPIQGLYGYTF. CDR3 sequence (DNA): TGTGCCAGCAGTGACTCCCCGATACAGGGACTCTATGGCTACACCTTC.

V is TRBV4-1 and J is TRBJ2-3; D unresolved. This CDR3 spans 13 amino acids. Trimming removed 4 bases at V and 4 bases at J, with 9 bases between. Per the germline V gene, CDR1 is MGHRA and CDR2 is YSYEKL. CDR3 bases: TGCGCCAGCAGCCCAGGCCCCGCAGATACGCAGTATTTT. It translates to CASSPGPADTQYF.

The V and J genes are TRBV5-4 and TRBJ1-4, with 9 bases aligning to TRBD1. The V and J ends lost 0 bases and 7 bases, in that order; junction bases with no gene match: 7. The CDR3 has 16 residues. CDR1 is SGHNT and CDR2 is YYREEE in the germline V gene (reference sequence). The DNA of the CDR3 is TGTGCCAGCAGCTTGGCCGGGGACAGGGTTTTTGAAAAACTGTTTTTT. As protein: CASSLAGDRVFEKLFF.

J is TRBJ2-7 and V is TRBV7-2; TRBD1 matches at 7 bases. The CDR3 runs to 12 residues. Trimming at V came to 5 bases and at J to 4 bases, leaving 2 bases not matched to a gene. The germline V gene has CDR1 SGHTA and CDR2 FQGNSA. CDR3 protein: CASSTQGYEQYF. The CDR3 coding sequence is TGTGCCAGCAGCACACAGGGGTACGAGCAGTACTTC. Using reference TRBV7-2 and TRBJ2-7 for the parts outside the CDR3, the full variable domain is GAGVSQSPSNKVTEKGKDVELRCDPISGHTALYWYRQSLGQGLEFLIYFQGNSAPDKSGLPSDRFSAERTGGSVSTLTIQRTQQEDSAVYLCASSTQGYEQYFGPGTRLTVT.

The V call is TRBV7-2, the J call TRBJ1-1; perhaps TRBD1 as D (5 bases). CDR1 is SGHTA, CDR2 FQGNSA, per germline. CDR3 length: 14 amino acids. Between the trimmed V and J ends, which lost 5 bases and 0 bases, there was a span of 10 bases. The CDR3 coding sequence is TGTGCCAGCAGCATTACAGGAATGAACACTGAAGCTTTCTTT. Residues: CASSITGMNTEAFF.

CDR3 DNA sequence: TGTGCCAGCAGCGGCCCTCACAGGGGGCAAGAGACCCAGTACTTC. This gives the protein CASSGPHRGQETQYF. The chain links TRBV9 to TRBJ2-5; 8 bases are shared with TRBD1. The CDR3 contains 15 residues. Trimming removed 3 bases from V and 2 bases from J; junction bases left unmatched: 6. Germline-derived CDR1 and CDR2 are SGDLS and YYNGEE.